The source of this T cell receptor (beta chain) is a study of shared clonotypes between healthy human individuals. Turning to the study itself: Researchers assigned three CD4 naive, three CD4 memory, two CD8 naive and one CD8 memory plate to each donor. General study points: Clonotype sharing among the donors was expected to vary with sequencing depth.

In regard to this clone: Its antigen is not known.

The germline V and J ends were trimmed by 0 bases and 5 bases, with 14 bases remaining between them. The CDR3 is made up of 16 amino acids. Germline CDR1 reads SEHNR; CDR2 reads FQNEAQ (reference sequence). Naive CD8 populations comprised CD45RO-negative cells positively selected for CCR7, excluding terminally differentiated effector memory CD45RA+ cells. Only Caucasian adults living in Nashville, Tennessee served as donors. In the source study's methods: ImmunoSEQ yielded junction-only sequences lacking quality scores, so filtering differed. Using immunoSEQ multiplex PCR, the repertoire was profiled, and TCRdb retains in-frame clones only, with some absent. V and J calls and clone size are given by that table; D and trimming were obtained from the DNA. The table lists under 850,000 clones, 92% of them singletons, with less than 25% in the top ten.

This TCR was sampled from a man aged 30 to 39 in good health. The V and J genes are TRBV7-9 and TRBJ2-1; TRBD1 might be the D (6 bases). Material for sequencing was naive CD8+ T cells sorted from blood. The CDR3: CASSLAPDSAHNEQFF. Here the CDR3 DNA reads TGTGCCAGCAGCTTAGCCCCGGACAGCGCACACAATGAGCAGTTCTTC.